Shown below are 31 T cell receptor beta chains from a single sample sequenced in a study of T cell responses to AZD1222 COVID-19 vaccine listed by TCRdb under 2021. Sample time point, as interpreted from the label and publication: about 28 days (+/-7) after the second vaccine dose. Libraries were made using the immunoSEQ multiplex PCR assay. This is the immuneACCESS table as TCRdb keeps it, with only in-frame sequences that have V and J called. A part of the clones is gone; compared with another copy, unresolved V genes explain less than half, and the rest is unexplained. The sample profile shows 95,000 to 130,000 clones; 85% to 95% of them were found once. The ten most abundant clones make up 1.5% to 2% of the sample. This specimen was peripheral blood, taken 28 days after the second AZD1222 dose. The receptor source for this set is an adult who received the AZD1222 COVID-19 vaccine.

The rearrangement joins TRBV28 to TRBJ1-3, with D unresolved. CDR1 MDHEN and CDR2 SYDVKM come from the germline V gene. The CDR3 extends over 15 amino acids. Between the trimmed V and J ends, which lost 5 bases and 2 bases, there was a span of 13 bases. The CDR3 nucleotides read TGTGCCAGCAGTCCCCCGACGGTACCTGGAAACACCATATATTTT. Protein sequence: CASSPPTVPGNTIYF.

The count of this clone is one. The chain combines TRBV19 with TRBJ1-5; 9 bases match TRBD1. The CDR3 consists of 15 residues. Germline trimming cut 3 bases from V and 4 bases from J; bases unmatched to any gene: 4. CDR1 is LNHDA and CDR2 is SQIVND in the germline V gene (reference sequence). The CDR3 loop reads CASSIGTGNNQPQHF. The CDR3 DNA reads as TGTGCCAGTAGTATCGGGACAGGGAATAATCAGCCCCAGCATTTT.

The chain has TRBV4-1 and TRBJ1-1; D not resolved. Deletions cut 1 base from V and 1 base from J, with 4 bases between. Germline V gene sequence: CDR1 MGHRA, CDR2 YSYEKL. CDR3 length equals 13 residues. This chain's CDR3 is CASSQVGNTEAFF. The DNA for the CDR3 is TGCGCCAGCAGCCAAGTGGGGAACACTGAAGCTTTCTTT.

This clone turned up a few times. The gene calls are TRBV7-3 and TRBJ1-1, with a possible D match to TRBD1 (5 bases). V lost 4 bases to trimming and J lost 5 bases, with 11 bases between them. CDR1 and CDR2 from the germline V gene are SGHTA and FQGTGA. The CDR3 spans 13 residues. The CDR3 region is CASSSGFRTEAFF. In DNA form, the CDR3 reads TGTGCCAGCAGCTCAGGGTTTCGGACTGAAGCTTTCTTT. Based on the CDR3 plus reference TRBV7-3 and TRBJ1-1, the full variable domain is GAGVSQTPSNKVTEKGKYVELRCDPISGHTALYWYRQSLGQGPEFLIYFQGTGAADDSGLPNDRFFAVRPEGSVSTLKIQRTERGDSAVYLCASSSGFRTEAFFGQGTRLTVV.

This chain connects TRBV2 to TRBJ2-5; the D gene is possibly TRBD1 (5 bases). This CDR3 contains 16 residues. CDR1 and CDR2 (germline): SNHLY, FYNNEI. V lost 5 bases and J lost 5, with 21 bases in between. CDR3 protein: CASSLHLQDLWETQYF. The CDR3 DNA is TGTGCCAGCAGTCTACATTTACAGGATCTCTGGGAGACCCAGTACTTC.

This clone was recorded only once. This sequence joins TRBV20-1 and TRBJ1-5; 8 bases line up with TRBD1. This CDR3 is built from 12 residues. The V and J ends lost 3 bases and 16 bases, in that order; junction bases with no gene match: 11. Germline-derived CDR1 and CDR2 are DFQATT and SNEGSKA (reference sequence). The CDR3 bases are TGCAGTGCTAGTCCACCCGGGACAGGAGGACATTTT. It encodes CSASPPGTGGHF.

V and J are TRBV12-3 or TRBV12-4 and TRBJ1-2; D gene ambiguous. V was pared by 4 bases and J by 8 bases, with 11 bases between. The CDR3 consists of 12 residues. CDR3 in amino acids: CASSSSRGGYTF. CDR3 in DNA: TGTGCCAGCAGTTCCTCCCGTGGGGGCTACACCTTC.

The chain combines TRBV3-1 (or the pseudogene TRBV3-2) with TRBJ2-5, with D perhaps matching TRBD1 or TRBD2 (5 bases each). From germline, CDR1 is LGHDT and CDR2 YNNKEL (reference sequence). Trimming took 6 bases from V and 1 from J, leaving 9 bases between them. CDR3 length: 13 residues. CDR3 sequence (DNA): TGTGCCAGCAGTTCCGGGACCCAAGAGACCCAGTACTTC. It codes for CASSSGTQETQYF.

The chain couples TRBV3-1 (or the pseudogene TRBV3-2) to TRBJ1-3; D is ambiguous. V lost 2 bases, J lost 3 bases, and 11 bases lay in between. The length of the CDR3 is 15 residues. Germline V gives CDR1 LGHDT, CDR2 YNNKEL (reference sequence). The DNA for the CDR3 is TGTGCCAGCAGCCAATTCCCCGGGGATGGAAACACCATATATTTT. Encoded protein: CASSQFPGDGNTIYF.

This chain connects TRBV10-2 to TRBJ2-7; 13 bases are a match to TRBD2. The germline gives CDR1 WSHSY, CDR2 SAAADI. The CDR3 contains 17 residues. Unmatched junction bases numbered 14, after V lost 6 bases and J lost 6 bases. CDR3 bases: TGCGCCAGCAGCACCGTGGGGACTAGCGGGGAGAGATTCGAGCAGTACTTC. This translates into CASSTVGTSGERFEQYF.

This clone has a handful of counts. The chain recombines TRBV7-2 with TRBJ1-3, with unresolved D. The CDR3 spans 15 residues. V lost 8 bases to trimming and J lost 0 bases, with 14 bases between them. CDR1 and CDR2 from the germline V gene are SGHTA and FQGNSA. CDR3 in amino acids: CASSPGGNSGNTIYF. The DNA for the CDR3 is TGTGCCAGCTCCCCCGGCGGTAACTCTGGAAACACCATATATTTT.

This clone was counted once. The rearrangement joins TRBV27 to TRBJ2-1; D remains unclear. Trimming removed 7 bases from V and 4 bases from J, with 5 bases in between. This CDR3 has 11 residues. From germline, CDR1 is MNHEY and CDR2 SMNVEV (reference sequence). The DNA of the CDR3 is TGTGCCAGCATCAGATACAATGAGCAGTTCTTC. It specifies CASIRYNEQFF.

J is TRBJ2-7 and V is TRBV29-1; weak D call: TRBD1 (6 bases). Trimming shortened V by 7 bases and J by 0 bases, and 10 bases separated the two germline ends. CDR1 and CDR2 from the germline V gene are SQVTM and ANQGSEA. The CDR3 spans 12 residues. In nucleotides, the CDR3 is TGCAGCGCGGGACAAAGCTCCTACGAGCAGTACTTC. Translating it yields CSAGQSSYEQYF.

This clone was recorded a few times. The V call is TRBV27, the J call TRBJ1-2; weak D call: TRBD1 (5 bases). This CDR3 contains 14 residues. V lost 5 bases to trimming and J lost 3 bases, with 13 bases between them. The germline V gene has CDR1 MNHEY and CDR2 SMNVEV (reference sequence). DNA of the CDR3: TGTGCCAGCAGTCTAGGGGCCAGGGACTATGGCTACACCTTC. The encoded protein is CASSLGARDYGYTF.

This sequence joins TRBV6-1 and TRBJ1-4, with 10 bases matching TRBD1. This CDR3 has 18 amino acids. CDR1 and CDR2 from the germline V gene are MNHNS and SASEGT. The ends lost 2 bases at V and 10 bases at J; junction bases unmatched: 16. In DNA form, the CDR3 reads TGTGCCAGCAGTGAATCGGGACAGGGGCACCCCGCGGCGGGAAAACTGTTTTTT. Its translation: CASSESGQGHPAAGKLFF.

CDR3 sequence: CASSLLTGTVKNTEAFF. As DNA, the CDR3 is TGTGCCAGCAGCCTATTAACAGGGACCGTAAAGAACACTGAAGCTTTCTTT. This chain uses TRBV14 with TRBJ1-1; possible D gene TRBD1, 6 bases. The germline gives CDR1 SGHDN, CDR2 FVKESK. Deletions cut 4 bases from V and 1 base from J, with 19 bases between. The CDR3 length is 17 residues. Full variable domain (rest looked up from reference TRBV14 and TRBJ1-1): EAGVTQFPSHSVIEKGQTVTLRCDPISGHDNLYWYRRVMGKEIKFLLHFVKESKQDESGMPNNRFLAERTGGTYSTLKVQPAELEDSGVYFCASSLLTGTVKNTEAFFGQGTRLTVV.

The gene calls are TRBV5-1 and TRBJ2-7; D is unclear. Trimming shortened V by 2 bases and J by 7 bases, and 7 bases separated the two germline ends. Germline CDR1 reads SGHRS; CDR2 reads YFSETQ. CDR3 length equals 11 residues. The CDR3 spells CASSFGWEQYF. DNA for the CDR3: TGCGCCAGCAGCTTCGGTTGGGAGCAGTACTTC.

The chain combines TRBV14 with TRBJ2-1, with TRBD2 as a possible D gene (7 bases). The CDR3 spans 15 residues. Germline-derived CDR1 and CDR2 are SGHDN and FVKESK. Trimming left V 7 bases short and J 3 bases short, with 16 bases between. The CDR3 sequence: CASMWGGGFYNEQFF. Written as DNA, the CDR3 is TGTGCCAGCATGTGGGGGGGCGGATTCTACAATGAGCAGTTCTTC. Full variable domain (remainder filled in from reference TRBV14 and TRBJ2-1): EAGVTQFPSHSVIEKGQTVTLRCDPISGHDNLYWYRRVMGKEIKFLLHFVKESKQDESGMPNNRFLAERTGGTYSTLKVQPAELEDSGVYFCASMWGGGFYNEQFFGPGTRLTVL.

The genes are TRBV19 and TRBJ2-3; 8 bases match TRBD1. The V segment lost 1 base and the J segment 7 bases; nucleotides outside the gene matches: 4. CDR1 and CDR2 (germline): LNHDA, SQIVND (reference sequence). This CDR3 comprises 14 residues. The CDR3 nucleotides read TGTGCCAGTAGTATAGCAGGGGGCGAAAATACGCAGTATTTT. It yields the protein CASSIAGGENTQYF.

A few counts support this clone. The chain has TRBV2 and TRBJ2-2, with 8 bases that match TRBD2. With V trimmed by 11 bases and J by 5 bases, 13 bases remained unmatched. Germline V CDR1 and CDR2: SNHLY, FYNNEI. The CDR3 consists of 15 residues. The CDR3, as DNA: TGTGCCTCCGCCGGGCGGGAGGTATGGACCGGGGAGCTGTTTTTT. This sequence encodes CASAGREVWTGELFF.

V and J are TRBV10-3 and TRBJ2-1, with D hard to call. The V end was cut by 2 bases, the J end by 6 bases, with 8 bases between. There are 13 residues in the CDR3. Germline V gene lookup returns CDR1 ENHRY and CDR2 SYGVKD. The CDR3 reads CAISEPFGNEQFF. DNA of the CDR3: TGTGCCATCAGTGAGCCGTTTGGCAATGAGCAGTTCTTC.

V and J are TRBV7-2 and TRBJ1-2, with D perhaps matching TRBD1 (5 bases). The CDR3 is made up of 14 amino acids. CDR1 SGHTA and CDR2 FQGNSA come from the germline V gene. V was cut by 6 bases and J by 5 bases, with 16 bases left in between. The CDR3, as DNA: TGTGCCAGCAGTTGGGGCCAAGGGACTTATGGCTACACCTTC. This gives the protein CASSWGQGTYGYTF.

The CDR3 nucleotides are TGTGCCTGGATTCGGGGACGCACCGGGGAGCTGTTTTTT. It specifies CAWIRGRTGELFF. The genes are TRBV30 and TRBJ2-2; D possibly uses TRBD1 or TRBD2 (5 bases each). The germline gives CDR1 GTSNPN, CDR2 SVGIG (reference sequence). Deletions cut 4 bases from V and 4 bases from J, with 10 bases between. This CDR3 is built from 13 residues.

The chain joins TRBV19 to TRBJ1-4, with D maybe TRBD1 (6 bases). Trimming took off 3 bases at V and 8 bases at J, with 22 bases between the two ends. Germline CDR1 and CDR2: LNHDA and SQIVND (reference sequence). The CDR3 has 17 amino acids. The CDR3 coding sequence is TGTGCCAGTAGTATTCCCCCTTCGACAGGATTAGAAGAAAAACTGTTTTTT. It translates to CASSIPPSTGLEEKLFF.

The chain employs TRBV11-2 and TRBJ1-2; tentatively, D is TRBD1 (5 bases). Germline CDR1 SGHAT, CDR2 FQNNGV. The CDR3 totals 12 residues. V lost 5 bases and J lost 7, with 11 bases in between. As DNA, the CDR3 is TGTGCCAGCAGCCTCGGAGGGGCTGGCTACACCTTC. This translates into CASSLGGAGYTF.

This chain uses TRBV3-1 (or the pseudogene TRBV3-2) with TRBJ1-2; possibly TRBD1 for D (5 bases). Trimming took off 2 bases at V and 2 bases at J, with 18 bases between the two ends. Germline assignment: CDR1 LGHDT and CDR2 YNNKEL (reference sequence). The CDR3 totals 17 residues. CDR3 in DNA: TGTGCCAGCAGCCAAAAGATGCTTGGCAGACAGAACTATGGCTACACCTTC. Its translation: CASSQKMLGRQNYGYTF.

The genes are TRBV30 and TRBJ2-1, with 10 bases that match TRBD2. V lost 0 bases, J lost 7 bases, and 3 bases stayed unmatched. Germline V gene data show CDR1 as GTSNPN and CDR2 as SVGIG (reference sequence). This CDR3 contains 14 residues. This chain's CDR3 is CAWSVLAGDNEQFF. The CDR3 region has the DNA TGTGCCTGGAGTGTCCTAGCGGGAGATAATGAGCAGTTCTTC. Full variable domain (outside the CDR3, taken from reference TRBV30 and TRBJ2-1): SQTIHQWPATLVQPVGSPLSLECTVEGTSNPNLYWYRQAAGRGLQLLFYSVGIGQISSEVPQNLSASRPQDRQFILSSKKLLLSDSGFYLCAWSVLAGDNEQFFGPGTRLTVL.

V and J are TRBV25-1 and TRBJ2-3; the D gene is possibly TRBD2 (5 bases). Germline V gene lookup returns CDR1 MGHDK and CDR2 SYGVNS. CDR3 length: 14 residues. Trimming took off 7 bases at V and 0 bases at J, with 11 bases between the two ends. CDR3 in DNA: TGTGCCAGCAAGGAGCGGACTAGCACAGATACGCAGTATTTT. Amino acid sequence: CASKERTSTDTQYF.

CDR3 nucleotides: TGTGCCAGCAGCTCAAGGCGCGGGCCAACTAGCACAGATACGCAGTATTTT. As protein: CASSSRRGPTSTDTQYF. J is TRBJ2-3 and V is TRBV7-9; D may be TRBD2 (5 bases). The CDR3 has 17 residues. Per the germline V gene, CDR1 is SEHNR and CDR2 is FQNEAQ (reference sequence). Deletions cut 4 bases from V and 0 bases from J, with 17 bases between.

The CDR3 sequence: CASTAEGDTSYGYTF. CDR3 nucleotide sequence: TGTGCCAGCACCGCAGAGGGGGATACGAGCTATGGCTACACCTTC. The chain is built from TRBV27 and TRBJ1-2; D perhaps matches TRBD1 (6 bases). This CDR3 comprises 15 residues. The V end lost 7 bases, the J end lost 4 bases, and 19 bases lay between the germline ends. From germline, CDR1 is MNHEY and CDR2 SMNVEV (reference sequence).

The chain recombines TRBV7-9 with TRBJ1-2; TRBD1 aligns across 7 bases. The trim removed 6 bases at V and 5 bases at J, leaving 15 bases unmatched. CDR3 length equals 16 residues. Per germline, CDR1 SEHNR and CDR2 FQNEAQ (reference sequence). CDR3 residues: CASSIQLQGEHYGYTF. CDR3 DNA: TGTGCCAGCAGTATTCAACTCCAGGGGGAGCATTATGGCTACACCTTC.